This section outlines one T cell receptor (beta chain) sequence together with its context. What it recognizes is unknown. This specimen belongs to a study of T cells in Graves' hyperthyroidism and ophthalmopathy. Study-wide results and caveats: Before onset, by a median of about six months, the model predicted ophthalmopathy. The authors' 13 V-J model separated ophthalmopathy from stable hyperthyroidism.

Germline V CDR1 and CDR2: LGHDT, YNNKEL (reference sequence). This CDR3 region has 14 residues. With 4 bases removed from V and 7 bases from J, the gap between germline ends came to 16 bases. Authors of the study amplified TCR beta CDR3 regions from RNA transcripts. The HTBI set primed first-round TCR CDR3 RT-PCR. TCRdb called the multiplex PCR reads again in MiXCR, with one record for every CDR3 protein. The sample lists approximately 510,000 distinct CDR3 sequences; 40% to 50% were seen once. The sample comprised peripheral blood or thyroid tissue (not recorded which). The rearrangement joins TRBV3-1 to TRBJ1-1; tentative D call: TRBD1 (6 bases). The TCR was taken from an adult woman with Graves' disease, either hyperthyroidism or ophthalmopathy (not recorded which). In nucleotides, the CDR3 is TGTGCCAGCAGCCGATCGGGGGCGTTGAGTGAAGCTTTCTTT. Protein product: CASSRSGALSEAFF.